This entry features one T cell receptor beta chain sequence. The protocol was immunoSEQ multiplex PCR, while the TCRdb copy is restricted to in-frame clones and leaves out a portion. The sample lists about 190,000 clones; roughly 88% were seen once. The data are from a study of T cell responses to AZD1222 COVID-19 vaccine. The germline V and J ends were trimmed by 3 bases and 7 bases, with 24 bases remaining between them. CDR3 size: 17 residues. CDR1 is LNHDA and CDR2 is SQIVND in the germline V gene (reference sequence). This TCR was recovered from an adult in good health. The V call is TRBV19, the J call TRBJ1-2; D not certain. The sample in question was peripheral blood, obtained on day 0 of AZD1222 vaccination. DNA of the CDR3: TGTGCCAGTAGTATCCTTCCCGGCGGGAGCGGCGTGGGTGGCTACACCTTC. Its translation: CASSILPGGSGVGGYTF.